Below, one T cell receptor (beta chain) is given with its context. The antigen is unknown. This sample was included in a study of cytomegalovirus exposure and HLA in healthy donors. Overall study: The Caucasian-associated ancestry cluster held roughly 78% of 350 to 450 genotyped donors.

Trimming cost V 2 bases and J 5 bases, with 10 bases left between them. The CDR3 runs to 13 residues. Looked up from germline, CDR1 is GTSNPN and CDR2 is SVGIG (reference sequence). Primers included in the PCR were 60 Vbeta and 13 Jbeta primers. The method was immunoSEQ multiplex PCR; TCRdb's version includes in-frame clones alone and lacks a portion of them. The table records around 150,000 clones, roughly 81% of them present only once. Study-level findings and limits: Cytomegalovirus association was assigned to approximately 160 TCR beta chains.

Every donor was a healthy person donating bone marrow. The rearrangement links TRBV30 to TRBJ1-5, with D tentatively TRBD1 (6 bases). The TCR sequence derives from a woman between 50 and 59 years old in good health and CMV-seronegative. The sequenced material came from PBMCs. The CDR3 protein is CAWSQGNDQPQHF. The CDR3 nucleotides read TGTGCCTGGAGTCAGGGGAATGATCAGCCCCAGCATTTT.